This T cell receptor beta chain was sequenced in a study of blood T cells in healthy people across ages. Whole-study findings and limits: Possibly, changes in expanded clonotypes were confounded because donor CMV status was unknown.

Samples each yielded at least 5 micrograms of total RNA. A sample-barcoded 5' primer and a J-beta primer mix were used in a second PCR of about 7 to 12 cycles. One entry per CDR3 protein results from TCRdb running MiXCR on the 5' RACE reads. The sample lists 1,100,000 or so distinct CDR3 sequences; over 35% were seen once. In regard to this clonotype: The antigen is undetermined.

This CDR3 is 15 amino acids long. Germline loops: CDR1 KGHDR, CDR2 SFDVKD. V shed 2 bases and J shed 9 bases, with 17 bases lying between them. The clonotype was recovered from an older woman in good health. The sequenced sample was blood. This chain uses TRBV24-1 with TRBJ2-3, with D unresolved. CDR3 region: CATSDWGNLSPTQYF. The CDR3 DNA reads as TGTGCCACCAGTGATTGGGGTAATCTATCCCCCACGCAGTATTTT.